What follows are 11 T cell receptor beta chains derived from one specimen sequenced in a study of cytotoxic CD8 clonotypes in ibrutinib-treated CLL (dated by TCRdb to the early 2020s). Library preparation employed the immunoSEQ multiplex PCR assay. Entries here come from immuneACCESS through TCRdb and include only in-frame sequences with V and J called. Some clones fail to appear in such tables; in the studies checked, an unresolved V gene covers under half of the shortfall, and the cause of the remainder is unknown. A total of about 28,000 clones appear in this sample, 45% to 65% of them only once. Less than 6% of the sample rests with the top ten. The material was PBMCs, obtained before ibrutinib treatment. All receptors come from a human donor with chronic lymphocytic leukemia.

The chain combines TRBV4-2 with TRBJ2-3, with 12 bases identical to TRBD2. V was pared by 6 bases and J by 4 bases, with 8 bases of the junction left unmatched. This CDR3 is 16 amino acids long. The germline V gene encodes CDR1 LGHNA and CDR2 YNFKEQ. The CDR3 sequence: CASSVTSGGPADTQYF. For the CDR3, the DNA is TGTGCCAGCAGTGTGACTAGCGGGGGCCCGGCAGATACGCAGTATTTT.

V gene TRBV28 combines with J gene TRBJ1-5; D is ambiguous. This CDR3 region has 12 residues. V dropped 2 bases and J dropped 7 bases, with 6 bases sitting between them. Germline loops: CDR1 MDHEN, CDR2 SYDVKM. The CDR3 DNA reads as TGTGCCAGCAGTTTACGGAGCCAGCCCCAGCATTTT. Translating it yields CASSLRSQPQHF.

The J gene is TRBJ2-7, the V gene TRBV10-3, with 13 bases identical to TRBD2. The CDR3 has 15 amino acids. Germline loops: CDR1 ENHRY, CDR2 SYGVKD. V lost 8 bases, J lost 1 base, and 5 bases stayed unmatched. CDR3 in amino acids: CAIRLAGGLSYEQYF. The CDR3 DNA sequence: TGTGCCATCCGACTAGCGGGAGGTCTATCCTACGAGCAGTACTTC.

The chain couples TRBV4-1 to TRBJ2-6; no clear D. Germline V gene sequence: CDR1 MGHRA, CDR2 YSYEKL. The CDR3 covers 17 residues. V was shortened by 1 base and J by 1 base, with 11 bases between the two germline ends. This CDR3 reads CASSQVLMRSGANVLTF. The CDR3 DNA is TGCGCCAGCAGCCAAGTTTTGATGAGGTCTGGGGCCAACGTCCTGACTTTC.

The rearrangement uses TRBV19 and TRBJ1-5, with a tentative D call TRBD1 (5 bases). Trimming took 4 bases from V and 0 from J, leaving 13 bases between them. The germline CDR1 and CDR2 sequences are LNHDA and SQIVND (reference sequence). This CDR3 has 16 residues. The CDR3 coding sequence is TGTGCCAGTAGTAGACCTCAGGGATATAGCAATCAGCCCCAGCATTTT. This translates into CASSRPQGYSNQPQHF.

A single count supports this clone. The rearrangement uses TRBV19 and TRBJ1-5; TRBD1 agrees at 9 bases. Germline V gene sequence: CDR1 LNHDA, CDR2 SQIVND (reference sequence). J gave up 0 bases and V 0 bases, and 6 bases lay outside the gene matches. The CDR3 totals 18 residues. CDR3: CASSIEGTGKYSNQPQHF. The CDR3 DNA reads as TGTGCCAGTAGTATAGAAGGGACAGGGAAGTATAGCAATCAGCCCCAGCATTTT.

This rearrangement joins TRBV7-8 to TRBJ1-2, with 10 bases identical to TRBD1. Per germline, CDR1 SGHVS and CDR2 FQNEAQ. V shed 4 bases, J shed 6 bases, and the junction held 8 bases outside the gene matches. This CDR3 spans 15 amino acids. The CDR3 loop is CASSSTGTGADGYTF. CDR3 in DNA: TGTGCCAGCAGCTCGACCGGGACAGGGGCTGATGGCTACACCTTC.

This sequence joins TRBV28 and TRBJ2-5, with a tentative D call TRBD2 (6 bases). The CDR3 runs to 14 residues. Trimming removed 8 bases from V and 0 bases from J, with 13 bases in between. CDR1 is MDHEN, CDR2 SYDVKM, per germline. CDR3 nucleotides: TGTGCCAGCGGGGGGTGGGGTTACCAAGAGACCCAGTACTTC. The encoded protein is CASGGWGYQETQYF.

This clone was observed a handful of times. The same CDR3 can be traced to other DNA sequences in this sample. This chain joins TRBV7-3 and TRBJ1-1; weak D call: TRBD1 (6 bases). CDR1 and CDR2 from the germline V gene are SGHTA and FQGTGA. V was pared by 1 base and J by 8 bases, with 11 bases between. The CDR3 length is 13 residues. This CDR3 is CASSLRAGAEAFF. The DNA of the CDR3 is TGTGCCAGCAGCTTAAGGGCGGGGGCAGAAGCTTTCTTT.

In this sample, this clone turned up a few times. This chain connects TRBV27 to TRBJ2-7, with 7 bases aligning to TRBD1. The germline V gene encodes CDR1 MNHEY and CDR2 SMNVEV (reference sequence). Trimming took 5 bases from V and 3 from J; bases not matched to a gene: 10. The CDR3 totals 15 residues. CDR3 sequence: CASSRQGRDVYEQYF. Written as DNA, the CDR3 is TGTGCCAGCAGTCGACAGGGACGAGATGTCTACGAGCAGTACTTC.

The genes are TRBV6-5 and TRBJ2-2; 10 nucleotides line up with TRBD1. J was trimmed by 11 bases and V by 6 bases; bases with no gene match: 9. The length of the CDR3 is 14 residues. Germline CDR1 and CDR2: MNHEY and SVGAGI. CDR3 sequence: CASRTLTGGEELFF. For the CDR3, the DNA is TGTGCCAGCAGGACCTTGACAGGGGGCGAAGAGCTGTTTTTT.